What follows are 19 T cell receptor beta chains derived from one specimen sequenced in a study of metastatic and nonmetastatic thyroid tumors. Each patient went into thyroid surgery without having received any treatment. TCRdb reassembled clones from the PCR reads with MiXCR. The table has some 19,000 clones, about a quarter seen once. Material: blood. The receptor source for this set is a male donor with papillary thyroid cancer or a benign thyroid nodule (not recorded which). Some clones in this sample may be carry-over from other donors' samples.

The chain joins TRBV6-2 or TRBV6-3 to TRBJ1-6, with 8 bases matching TRBD1. This CDR3 is built from 14 residues. J was trimmed by 6 bases and V by 6 bases; bases with no gene match: 4. The germline gives CDR1 MNHEY, CDR2 SVGEGT. The DNA of the CDR3 is TGTGCCAGCAGGATGACAGGGGTTAATTCACCCCTCCACTTT. It codes for CASRMTGVNSPLHF.

By share, this clone counts as medium-sized. The chain recombines TRBV7-9 with TRBJ2-7; the match to TRBD1 covers 8 bases. The CDR3 spans 13 residues. V was pared by 5 bases and J by 6 bases, with 6 bases of the junction left unmatched. Germline V gives CDR1 SEHNR, CDR2 FQNEAQ (reference sequence). The CDR3 DNA follows: TGTGCCAGCAGCCCCAGGGGGCCCGTCGAGCAGTACTTC. It yields the protein CASSPRGPVEQYF. The entire variable domain, with the rest obtained from reference TRBV7-9 and TRBJ2-7, is as follows: DTGVSQNPRHKITKRGQNVTFRCDPISEHNRLYWYRQTLGQGPEFLTYFQNEAQLEKSRLLSDRFSAERPKGSFSTLEIQRTEQGDSAMYLCASSPRGPVEQYFGPGTRLTVT.

The table lists this clone with a few counts. This rearrangement joins TRBV24-1 to TRBJ2-1; 10 positions match TRBD1. The V gene end was trimmed by 1 base and the J gene end by 13 bases; junction bases not matched to a gene: 6. The V gene's germline CDR1 is KGHDR and CDR2 SFDVKD. The CDR3 is 14 residues long. In nucleotides, the CDR3 is TGTGCCACCAGTGATTTAGATGACAGGGGGCCCCAGTTCTTC. As protein: CATSDLDDRGPQFF.

This clone was picked up a small number of times. A junction boundary mismatches the germline segment, possibly from a read error. The chain carries TRBV6-1 and TRBJ2-7; D is tentatively TRBD1 or TRBD2 (6 bases each). This CDR3 is built from 14 residues. Per germline, CDR1 MNHNS and CDR2 SASEGT. The DNA for the CDR3 is TGTGCCAGCAGTGAAGGGGGGGCCATCCACGAGAAGTACTTC. It specifies CASSEGGAIHEKYF.

This clone was picked up a small number of times. The chain joins TRBV15 to TRBJ2-3; the D is unclear. The V gene's germline CDR1 is LNHNV and CDR2 YYDKDF (reference sequence). The CDR3 spans 15 residues. Trimming pared 1 base from V and 0 bases from J, leaving 8 bases between. As DNA, the CDR3 is TGTGCCACCAGCAGAGGGTCAGTCAGCACAGATACGCAGTATTTT. It translates to CATSRGSVSTDTQYF.

Notes on this clone: No conserved phenylalanine or tryptophan ends this CDR3, so it is likely a read error. The genes are TRBV20-1 and TRBJ1-1; 10 nucleotides line up with TRBD1. CDR1 is DFQATT and CDR2 is SNEGSKA in the germline V gene (reference sequence). This CDR3 contains 13 residues. In nucleotides, the CDR3 is TGCAGTCCTCGACAGGGGGCACTGACTGTAGCTTTCTTA. Residues: CSPRQGALTVAFL.

This clone was seen more than once but under ten times. The V gene is TRBV29-1, the J gene TRBJ1-2, with unresolved D. Germline V lookup: CDR1 SQVTM, CDR2 ANQGSEA. V lost 4 bases and J lost 4, with 13 bases in between. This CDR3 has 13 residues. The CDR3 reads CSVVTPVPYGYTF. In DNA form, the CDR3 reads TGCAGCGTTGTTACCCCAGTTCCCTATGGCTACACCTTC.

Comments on this clone: Likely a read error: the CDR3 ends without its conserved phenylalanine or tryptophan. The gene calls are TRBV6-1 and TRBJ1-2; D call uncertain. CDR3 length: 13 amino acids. Trimming shortened V by 5 bases and J by 8 bases, and 15 bases separated the two germline ends. Per the germline V gene, CDR1 is MNHNS and CDR2 is SASEGT. This chain's CDR3 is CASSQTELRGYTL. The CDR3 bases are TGTGCCAGCAGTCAAACAGAGCTACGGGGCTACACCCTC.

The genes are TRBV28 and TRBJ1-4, with D unresolved. The germline CDR1 and CDR2 sequences are MDHEN and SYDVKM. V was cut by 4 bases and J by 5 bases, with 14 bases left in between. There are 15 residues in the CDR3. The CDR3, as DNA: TGTGCCAGCAGTTACTCCCCCCGGCAGAATGAAAAACTGTTTTTT. This translates into CASSYSPRQNEKLFF.

By sample share, this clone is medium-sized (0.01 to 0.1%). The chain is built from TRBV5-1 and TRBJ2-3; no clear D. V lost 1 base to trimming and J lost 0 bases, with 6 bases between them. Germline V gene sequence: CDR1 SGHRS, CDR2 YFSETQ. The CDR3 consists of 14 residues. The CDR3 sequence is CASSLFVSTDTQYF. As DNA, the CDR3 is TGCGCCAGCAGCTTGTTTGTAAGCACAGATACGCAGTATTTT.

In the case of this clone: One end of the junction fails to match germline, which may point to a read error. The J gene is TRBJ2-7, the V gene TRBV4-2, with no clear D. Germline CDR1 is LGHNA and CDR2 is YNFKEQ. CDR3 length equals 14 residues. The CDR3 region is CASSQSRSNPGRTF. The CDR3 nucleotides read TGTGCCAGCAGCCAGTCAAGGAGTAATCCCGGACGCACTTTC.

By share of the sample, this clone is medium-sized. This chain joins TRBV20-1 and TRBJ2-7, with D possibly being TRBD2 (5 bases). The CDR3 is made up of 15 amino acids. Trimming removed 2 bases at V and 10 bases at J, with 24 bases between. CDR1 is DFQATT, CDR2 SNEGSKA, per germline (reference sequence). CDR3 loop: CSARSPGRAYIDQYF. The CDR3 coding sequence is TGCAGTGCTAGATCCCCCGGGCGGGCGTATATCGACCAGTACTTC.

The chain employs TRBV20-1 and TRBJ1-6; no clear D gene. Germline assignment: CDR1 DFQATT and CDR2 SNEGSKA (reference sequence). The CDR3 sequence is 16 residues long. Trimming left V 4 bases short and J 5 bases short, with 18 bases between. The CDR3 DNA reads as TGCAGTGCTAAGTCGGCAGGCGTAGTGAATAATTCACCCCTCCACTTT. Translation: CSAKSAGVVNNSPLHF.

The V gene is TRBV6-1, the J gene TRBJ2-5, with 10 bases identical to TRBD2. V was pared by 2 bases and J by 4 bases, with 4 bases of the junction left unmatched. The CDR3 runs 15 residues. Germline V gene lookup returns CDR1 MNHNS and CDR2 SASEGT. The CDR3 here is CASSELAGEGETQYF. CDR3 in DNA: TGTGCCAGCAGTGAACTAGCGGGAGAGGGAGAGACCCAGTACTTC.

In this sample, this clone is medium-sized. CDR3 DNA: TGTGCCACCAGCAGAGATACCACGGAATCCTACGAGCAGTACTTC. Encoded protein: CATSRDTTESYEQYF. The chain couples TRBV15 to TRBJ2-7; D not resolved. The CDR3 contains 15 residues. V was shortened by 0 bases and J by 1 base, with 10 bases between the two germline ends. Germline V gene lookup returns CDR1 LNHNV and CDR2 YYDKDF (reference sequence).

The table lists this clone with a count of one. The chain joins TRBV19 to TRBJ2-1; 9 bases fit TRBD1. Germline-derived CDR1 and CDR2 are LNHDA and SQIVND (reference sequence). V shed 5 bases, J shed 7 bases, and the junction held 9 bases outside the gene matches. The CDR3 is 15 residues long. CDR3 in DNA: TGTGCCAGTAGTCTGGGCGGGACAGGGAGGAATGAGCAGTTCTTC. It yields the protein CASSLGGTGRNEQFF.

By sample share, this clone is medium-sized (0.01 to 0.1%). The J gene is TRBJ2-7, the V gene TRBV3-1; D is unclear. Germline CDR1 reads LGHDT; CDR2 reads YNNKEL (reference sequence). Trimming removed 1 base at V and 3 bases at J, with 7 bases between. The CDR3 runs to 13 residues. This CDR3 reads CASSQGGIYEQYF. The CDR3 DNA reads TGTGCCAGCAGCCAAGGGGGTATCTACGAGCAGTACTTC.

V gene TRBV6-4 combines with J gene TRBJ2-5; possible D gene TRBD2, 6 bases. The CDR3 is 13 residues long. V was clipped by 5 bases and J by 3 bases, with 10 bases between them. CDR1 MRHNA and CDR2 SNTAGT come from the germline V gene. For the CDR3, the DNA is TGTGCCAGCAGTCCGGGAGCCGAAGAGACCCAGTACTTC. Translation gives CASSPGAEETQYF.

This clone was found a few times. The chain recombines TRBV6-2 or TRBV6-3 with TRBJ2-7, with 10 bases matching TRBD2. The CDR3 is 17 residues long. The J segment lost 4 bases and the V segment lost 1 base, leaving 10 bases of the junction unmatched. The germline V gene encodes CDR1 MNHEY and CDR2 SVGEGT. This chain's CDR3 is CASSYFVPGLALYEQYF. The CDR3 nucleotides are TGTGCCAGCAGTTACTTTGTCCCGGGACTAGCGTTGTACGAGCAGTACTTC.